This T cell receptor beta chain stems from a study of a mutant IDH1 vaccine in newly diagnosed glioma. Notes on this clone: The antigen is undetermined.

The CDR3 contains 14 residues. V shed 7 bases and J 0 bases; nucleotides not matched to a gene: 6. Germline V gene data show CDR1 as SQVTM and CDR2 as ANQGSEA. The method was immunoSEQ multiplex PCR; TCRdb's version includes in-frame clones alone and lacks a portion of them. Here the sample spans about 42,000 clones, 80% to 90% being singletons. The time point was: week 5, during vaccination. Mutant IDH1 20-mer peptide, at 300 ug, made up each vaccine dose, with topical imiquimod. The sequence was obtained from a man aged 40-50 years with glioma. The chain recombines TRBV29-1 with TRBJ2-3, with 8 bases that match TRBD2. The material was PBMCs, obtained from a glioma patient whose treatment included an IDH1 peptide vaccine. Written as DNA, the CDR3 is TGCAGCGGGCGACTAGCGCTGAGCACAGATACGCAGTATTTT. Protein: CSGRLALSTDTQYF.